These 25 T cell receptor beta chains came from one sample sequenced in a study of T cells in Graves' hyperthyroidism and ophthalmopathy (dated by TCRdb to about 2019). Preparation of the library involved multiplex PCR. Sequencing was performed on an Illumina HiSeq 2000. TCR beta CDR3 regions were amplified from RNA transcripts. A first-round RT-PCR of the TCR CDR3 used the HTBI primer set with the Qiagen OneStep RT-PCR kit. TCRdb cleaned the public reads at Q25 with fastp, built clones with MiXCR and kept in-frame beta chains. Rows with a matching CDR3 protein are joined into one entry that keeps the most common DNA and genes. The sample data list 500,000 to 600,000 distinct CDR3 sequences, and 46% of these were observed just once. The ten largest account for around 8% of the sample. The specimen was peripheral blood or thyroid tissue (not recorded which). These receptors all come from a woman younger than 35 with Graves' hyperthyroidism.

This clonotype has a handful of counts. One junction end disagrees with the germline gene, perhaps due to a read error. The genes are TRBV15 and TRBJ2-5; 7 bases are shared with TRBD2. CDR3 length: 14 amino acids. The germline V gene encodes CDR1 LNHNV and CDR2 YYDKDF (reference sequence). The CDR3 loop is CATSSRDYQETQYF. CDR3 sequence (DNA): TGTGCCACCAGCAGCCGGGACTACCAAGAAACCCAGTACTTC.

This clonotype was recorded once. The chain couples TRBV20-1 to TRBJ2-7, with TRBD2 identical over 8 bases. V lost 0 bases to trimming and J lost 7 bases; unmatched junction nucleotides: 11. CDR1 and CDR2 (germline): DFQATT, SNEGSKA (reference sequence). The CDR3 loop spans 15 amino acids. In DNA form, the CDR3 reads TGCAGTGCTAGAGAAGAGGGACTAGAAGCAGGTGAGCAGTACTTC. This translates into CSAREEGLEAGEQYF.

In DNA, the CDR3 is TGCGCCAGCAGCTTGGATCCCGGGACTGGGTACGAGCAGTATTTT. Protein product: CASSLDPGTGYEQYF. The rearrangement uses TRBV5-1 and TRBJ2-3, with D tentatively TRBD2 (6 bases). The CDR3 covers 15 residues. Trimming took 0 bases from V and 11 from J, leaving 19 bases between them. Germline CDR1 is SGHRS and CDR2 is YFSETQ.

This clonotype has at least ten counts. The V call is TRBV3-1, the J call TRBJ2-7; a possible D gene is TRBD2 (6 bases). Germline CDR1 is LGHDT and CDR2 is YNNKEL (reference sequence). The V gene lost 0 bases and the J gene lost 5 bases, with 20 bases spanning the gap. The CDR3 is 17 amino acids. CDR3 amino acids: CASSQDWRGRRRNEQYF. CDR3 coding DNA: TGTGCCAGCAGCCAAGATTGGCGTGGGAGGAGACGGAACGAGCAGTACTTC.

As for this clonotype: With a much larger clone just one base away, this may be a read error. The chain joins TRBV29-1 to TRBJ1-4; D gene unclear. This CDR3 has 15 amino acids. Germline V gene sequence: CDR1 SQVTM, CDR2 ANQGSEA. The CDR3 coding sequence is TGCAGCGTTGAAGATGAAAGGTCGGCTAATGGAAAACTGTTTTTT. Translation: CSVEDERSANGKLFF.

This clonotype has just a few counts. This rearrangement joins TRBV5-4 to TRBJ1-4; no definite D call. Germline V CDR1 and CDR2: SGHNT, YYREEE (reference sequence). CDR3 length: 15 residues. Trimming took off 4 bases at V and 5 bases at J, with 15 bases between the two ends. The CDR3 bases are TGTGCCAGCAGCCCAAACCGGGCCCTCAATGAAAAACTGTTTTTT. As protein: CASSPNRALNEKLFF. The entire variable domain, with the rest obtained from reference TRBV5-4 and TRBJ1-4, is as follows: ETGVTQSPTHLIKTRGQQVTLRCSSQSGHNTVSWYQQALGQGPQFIFQYYREEENGRGNFPPRFSGLQFPNYSSELNVNALELDDSALYLCASSPNRALNEKLFFGSGTQLSVL.

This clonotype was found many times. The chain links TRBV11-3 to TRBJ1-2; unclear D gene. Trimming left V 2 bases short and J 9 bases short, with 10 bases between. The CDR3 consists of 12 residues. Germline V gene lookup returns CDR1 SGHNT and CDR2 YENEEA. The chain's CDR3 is CASSLKSSSYTF. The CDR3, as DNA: TGTGCCAGCAGCTTAAAGAGCTCCAGCTACACCTTC.

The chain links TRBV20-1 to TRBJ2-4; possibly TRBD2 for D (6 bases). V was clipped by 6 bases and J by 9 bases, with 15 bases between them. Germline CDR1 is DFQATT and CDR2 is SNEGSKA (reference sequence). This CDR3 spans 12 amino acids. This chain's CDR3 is CSAAMKAGIQYF. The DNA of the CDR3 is TGCAGTGCGGCTATGAAAGCGGGCATTCAGTACTTC.

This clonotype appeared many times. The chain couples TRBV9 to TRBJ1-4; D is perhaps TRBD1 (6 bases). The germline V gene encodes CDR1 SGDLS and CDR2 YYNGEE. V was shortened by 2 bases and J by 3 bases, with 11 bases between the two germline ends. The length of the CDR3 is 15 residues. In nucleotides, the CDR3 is TGTGCCAGCAGCGTCTCAGGGGTAGCTAATGAAAAACTGTTTTTT. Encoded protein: CASSVSGVANEKLFF.

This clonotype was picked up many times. The CDR3 DNA reads as TGTGCCAGCAGCTTAAGTGAGTCATTCGGAAACACCATATATTTT. It yields the protein CASSLSESFGNTIYF. V and J are TRBV7-2 and TRBJ1-3; D gene uncertain. The CDR3 extends over 15 amino acids. The V gene lost 2 bases and the J gene lost 4 bases, with 12 bases spanning the gap. Germline CDR1 SGHTA, CDR2 FQGNSA.

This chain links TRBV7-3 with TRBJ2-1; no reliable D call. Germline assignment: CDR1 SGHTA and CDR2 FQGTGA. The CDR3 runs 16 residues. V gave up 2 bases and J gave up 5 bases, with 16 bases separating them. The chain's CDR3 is CASSLVQLIGHNEQFF. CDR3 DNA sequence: TGTGCCAGCAGCTTAGTTCAGCTGATAGGGCACAATGAGCAGTTCTTC. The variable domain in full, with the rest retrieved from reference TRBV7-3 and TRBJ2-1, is GAGVSQTPSNKVTEKGKYVELRCDPISGHTALYWYRQSLGQGPEFLIYFQGTGAADDSGLPNDRFFAVRPEGSVSTLKIQRTERGDSAVYLCASSLVQLIGHNEQFFGPGTRLTVL.

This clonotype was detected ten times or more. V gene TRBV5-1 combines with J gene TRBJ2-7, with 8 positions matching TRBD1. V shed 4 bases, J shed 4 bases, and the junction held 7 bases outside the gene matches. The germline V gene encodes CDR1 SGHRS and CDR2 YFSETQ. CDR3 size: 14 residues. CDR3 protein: CASSPPGGSYEQYF. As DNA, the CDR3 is TGCGCCAGCAGCCCACCAGGGGGCTCGTACGAGCAGTACTTC.

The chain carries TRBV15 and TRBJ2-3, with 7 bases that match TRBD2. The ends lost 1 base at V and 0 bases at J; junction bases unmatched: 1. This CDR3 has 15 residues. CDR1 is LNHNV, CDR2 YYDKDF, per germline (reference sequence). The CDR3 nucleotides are TGTGCCACCAGCAGAGTAGCGGGTAGCACAGATACGCAGTATTTT. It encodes CATSRVAGSTDTQYF. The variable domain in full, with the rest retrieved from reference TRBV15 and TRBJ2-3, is DAMVIQNPRYQVTQFGKPVTLSCSQTLNHNVMYWYQQKSSQAPKLLFHYYDKDFNNEADTPDNFQSRRPNTSFCFLDIRSPGLGDTAMYLCATSRVAGSTDTQYFGPGTRLTVL.

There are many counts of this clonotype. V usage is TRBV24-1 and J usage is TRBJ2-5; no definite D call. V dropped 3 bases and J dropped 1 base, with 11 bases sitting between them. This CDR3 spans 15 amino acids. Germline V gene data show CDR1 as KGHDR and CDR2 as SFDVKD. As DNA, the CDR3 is TGTGCCACCAGTGATACCCGGGCCAGCCAAGAGACCCAGTACTTC. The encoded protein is CATSDTRASQETQYF.

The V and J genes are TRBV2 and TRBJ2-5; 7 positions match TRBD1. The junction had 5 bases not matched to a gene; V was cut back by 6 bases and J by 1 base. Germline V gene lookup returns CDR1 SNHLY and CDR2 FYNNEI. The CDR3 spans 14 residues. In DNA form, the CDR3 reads TGTGCCAGCAGGGACAGGACCCCCCAAGAGACCCAGTACTTC. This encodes CASRDRTPQETQYF.

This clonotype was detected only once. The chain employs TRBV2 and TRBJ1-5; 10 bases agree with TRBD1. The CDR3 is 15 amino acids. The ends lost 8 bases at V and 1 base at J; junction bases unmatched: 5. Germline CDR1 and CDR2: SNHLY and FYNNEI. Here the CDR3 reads CASQGQGPSNQPQHF. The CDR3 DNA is TGTGCCAGCCAGGGACAGGGGCCCAGCAATCAGCCCCAGCATTTT.

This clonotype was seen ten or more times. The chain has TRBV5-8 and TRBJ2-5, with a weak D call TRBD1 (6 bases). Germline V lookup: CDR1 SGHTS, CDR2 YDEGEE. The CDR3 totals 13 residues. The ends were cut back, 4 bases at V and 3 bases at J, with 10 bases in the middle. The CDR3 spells CASSGWTEETQYF. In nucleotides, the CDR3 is TGTGCCAGCAGCGGATGGACAGAAGAGACCCAGTACTTC.

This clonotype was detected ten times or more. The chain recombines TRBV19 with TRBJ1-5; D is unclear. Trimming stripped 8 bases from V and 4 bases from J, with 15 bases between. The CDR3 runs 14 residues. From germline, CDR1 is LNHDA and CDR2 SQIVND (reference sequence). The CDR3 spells CASAAVTGNQPQHF. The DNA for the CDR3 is TGTGCCAGTGCCGCGGTGACGGGTAATCAGCCCCAGCATTTT.

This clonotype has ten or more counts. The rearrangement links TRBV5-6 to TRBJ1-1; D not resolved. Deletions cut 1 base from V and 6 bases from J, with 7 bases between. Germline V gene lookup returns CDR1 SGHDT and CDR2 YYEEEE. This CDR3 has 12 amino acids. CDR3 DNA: TGTGCCAGCAGCTTGTTGTTTTCTGAAGCTTTCTTT. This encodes CASSLLFSEAFF.

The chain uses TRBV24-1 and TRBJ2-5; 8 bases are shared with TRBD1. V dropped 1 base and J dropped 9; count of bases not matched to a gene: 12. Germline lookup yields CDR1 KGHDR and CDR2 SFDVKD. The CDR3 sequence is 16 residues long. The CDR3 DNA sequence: TGTGCCACCAGTGATTTCCGGACAGGGATGGAGGAGTCCCAGTACTTC. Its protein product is CATSDFRTGMEESQYF.

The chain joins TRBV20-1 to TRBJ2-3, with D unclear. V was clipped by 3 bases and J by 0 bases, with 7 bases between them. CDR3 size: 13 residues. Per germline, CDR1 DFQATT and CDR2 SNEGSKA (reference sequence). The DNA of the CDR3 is TGCAGTGCTAGTATCCCTAGCACAGATACGCAGTATTTT. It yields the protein CSASIPSTDTQYF.

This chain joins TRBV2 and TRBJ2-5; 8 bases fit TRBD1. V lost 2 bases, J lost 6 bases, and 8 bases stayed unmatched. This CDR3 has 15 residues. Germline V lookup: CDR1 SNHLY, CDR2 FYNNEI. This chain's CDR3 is CASSERGTGTQTQYF. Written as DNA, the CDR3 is TGTGCCAGCAGTGAACGGGGGACAGGAACGCAGACCCAGTACTTC.

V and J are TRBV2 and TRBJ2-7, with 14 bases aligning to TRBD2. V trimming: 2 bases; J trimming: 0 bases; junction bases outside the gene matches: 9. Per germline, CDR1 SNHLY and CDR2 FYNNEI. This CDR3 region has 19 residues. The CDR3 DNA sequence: TGTGCCAGCAGTGAAAGTCCGGGACTAGCGGGAGACTACTCCTACGAGCAGTACTTC. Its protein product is CASSESPGLAGDYSYEQYF.

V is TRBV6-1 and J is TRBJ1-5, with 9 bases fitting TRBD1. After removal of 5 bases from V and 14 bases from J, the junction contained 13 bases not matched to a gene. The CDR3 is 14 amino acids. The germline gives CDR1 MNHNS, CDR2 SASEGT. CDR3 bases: TGTGCCAGCAGTCGTACCGGGACAGGGAAAGCCGAGCATTTT. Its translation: CASSRTGTGKAEHF.

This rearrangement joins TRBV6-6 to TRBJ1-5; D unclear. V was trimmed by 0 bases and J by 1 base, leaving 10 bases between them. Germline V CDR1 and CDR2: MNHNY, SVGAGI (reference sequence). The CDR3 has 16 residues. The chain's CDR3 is CASSYSAAESNQPQHF. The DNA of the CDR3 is TGTGCCAGCAGTTACTCGGCGGCGGAGAGCAATCAGCCCCAGCATTTT.